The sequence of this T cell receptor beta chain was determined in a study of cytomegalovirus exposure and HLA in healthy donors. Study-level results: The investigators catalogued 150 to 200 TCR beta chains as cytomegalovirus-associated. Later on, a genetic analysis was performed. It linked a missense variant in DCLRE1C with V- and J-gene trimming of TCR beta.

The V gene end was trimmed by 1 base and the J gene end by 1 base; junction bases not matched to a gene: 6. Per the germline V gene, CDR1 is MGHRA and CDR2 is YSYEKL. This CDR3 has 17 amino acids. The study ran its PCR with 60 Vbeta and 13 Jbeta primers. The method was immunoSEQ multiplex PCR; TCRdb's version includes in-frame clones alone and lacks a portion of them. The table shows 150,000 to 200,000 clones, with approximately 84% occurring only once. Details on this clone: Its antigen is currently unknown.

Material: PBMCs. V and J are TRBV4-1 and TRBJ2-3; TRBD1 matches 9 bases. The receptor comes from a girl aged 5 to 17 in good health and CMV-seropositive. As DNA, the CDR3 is TGCGCCAGCAGCCAAGTCTTACGACAGGGGGGCACAGATACGCAGTATTTT. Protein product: CASSQVLRQGGTDTQYF.